This TCR beta chain comes out of a study of blood T cell repertoires in COVID-19. Study context: Spain, Italy and the United States supplied samples that represented acute and convalescent COVID-19. T cells, B-cell-depleted T cells, or PBMCs supplied cDNA or gDNA.

Original processing notes: From reference gene primer amplification, estimates of nucleated cell counts were derived. Here immunoSEQ multiplex PCR was the method, and the copy in TCRdb shows in-frame clones only, minus some. That table furnishes V, J and clone size, whereas the DNA furnished D and trimming. The table shows 250,000 to 350,000 clones, with roughly 87% occurring only once. This clone was recorded once. Germline V gives CDR1 SGHTA, CDR2 FQGNSA. The V and J ends lost 3 bases and 0 bases respectively, with 9 bases between them. The CDR3 sequence is 15 residues long. The TCR comes from a woman aged 50 to 60 who had recovered from COVID-19. This sequence joins TRBV7-2 and TRBJ2-1; possibly TRBD2 for D (7 bases). The sequencing sample was made of peripheral blood. The CDR3 DNA sequence: TGTGCCAGCAGCTTTGGGGGGGCCTCCTACAATGAGCAGTTCTTC. It is translated as CASSFGGASYNEQFF.